The clone carrying this T cell receptor beta chain was detected once. The sample is drawn from a study of blood T cell repertoires in COVID-19. As for the study in general: There were acute and convalescent COVID-19 samples, and they came from the United States, Italy and Spain. The cDNA or gDNA used as material had been derived from T cells, B-cell-depleted T cells, or PBMCs.

Authors' analysis steps: Nucleated cell counts were estimated from reference gene primer amplification. Profiling relied on immunoSEQ multiplex PCR, and the TCRdb table lists in-frame clones only, not all of them. V and J calls plus clone size are reproduced from that table; the DNA served to infer D and trimming. The data hold more than 65,000 clones, with approximately 80% observed a single time. The CDR3 sequence is 16 residues long. V shed 5 bases and J 4 bases; nucleotides not matched to a gene: 10. Germline CDR1 reads SGHAT; CDR2 reads FQNNGV. The J gene is TRBJ2-2, the V gene TRBV11-2, with 7 bases aligning to TRBD2. The sample was peripheral blood. The receptor's source is a man aged 55 to 69 with active or convalescent COVID-19. CDR3 coding DNA: TGTGCCAGCAGCGGAGAGCTGGGGAGGGTCACCGGGGAGCTGTTTTTT. Amino acid sequence: CASSGELGRVTGELFF. Full variable domain (rest looked up from reference TRBV11-2 and TRBJ2-2): EAGVAQSPRYKIIEKRQSVAFWCNPISGHATLYWYQQILGQGPKLLIQFQNNGVVDDSQLPKDRFSAERLKGVDSTLKIQPAKLEDSAVYLCASSGELGRVTGELFFGEGSRLTVL.